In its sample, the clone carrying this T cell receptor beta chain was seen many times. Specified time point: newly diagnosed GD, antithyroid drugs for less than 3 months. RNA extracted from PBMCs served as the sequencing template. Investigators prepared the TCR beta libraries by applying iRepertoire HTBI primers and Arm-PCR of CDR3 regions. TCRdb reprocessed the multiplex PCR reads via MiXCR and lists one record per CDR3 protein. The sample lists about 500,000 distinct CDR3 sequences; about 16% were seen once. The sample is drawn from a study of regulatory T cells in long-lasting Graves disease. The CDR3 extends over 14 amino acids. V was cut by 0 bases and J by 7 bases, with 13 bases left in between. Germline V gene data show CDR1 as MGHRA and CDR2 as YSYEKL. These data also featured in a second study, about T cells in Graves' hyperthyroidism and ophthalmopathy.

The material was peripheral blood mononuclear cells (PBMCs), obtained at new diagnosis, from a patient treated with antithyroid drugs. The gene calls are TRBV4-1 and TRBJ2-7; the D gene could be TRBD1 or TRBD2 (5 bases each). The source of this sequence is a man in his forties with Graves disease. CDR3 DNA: TGCGCCAGCAGCCAAGAAGGGACGGCTGGGGAGCAGTACTTC. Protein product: CASSQEGTAGEQYF.